Below are 20 T cell receptor beta chains sequenced from a single sample in a study of beta chain features in type 1 diabetes. Every bit of the isolated RNA underwent reverse transcription, so sequencing read expressed TCRB transcripts. Sequencing used immunoSEQ multiplex PCR; TCRdb keeps in-frame clones, though not all of them. This table has approximately 150,000 clones, roughly 10% appearing once. The sample was naive CD4+ T cells from blood. All receptors derive from a man between 18 and 35 years old in good health.

The genes are TRBV10-3 and TRBJ1-2; no reliable D call. Germline CDR1 ENHRY, CDR2 SYGVKD. The CDR3 has 16 amino acids. The V end lost 0 bases, the J end lost 2 bases, and 13 bases lay between the germline ends. DNA for the CDR3: TGTGCCATCAGTGAGTCGGAAGGACCGGGAAACTATGGCTACACCTTC. Its translation is CAISESEGPGNYGYTF.

This clone was detected only a few times. The genes are TRBV27 and TRBJ2-7, with 11 bases that match TRBD2. Trimming removed 2 bases from V and 7 bases from J; junction bases left unmatched: 7. CDR1 is MNHEY, CDR2 SMNVEV, per germline (reference sequence). The CDR3 is made up of 15 amino acids. The CDR3 loop is CASSLLAGGVGEQYF. The CDR3 nucleotides are TGTGCCAGCAGTTTACTAGCGGGGGGCGTAGGAGAGCAGTACTTC.

In its sample, this clone was seen a few times. This rearrangement joins TRBV28 to TRBJ1-2; 9 nucleotides align to TRBD1. Germline trimming cut 4 bases from V and 4 bases from J; bases unmatched to any gene: 4. The CDR3 extends over 14 amino acids. Germline values: CDR1 MDHEN, CDR2 SYDVKM. The CDR3 spells CASSSQGAVYGYTF. CDR3 bases: TGTGCCAGCAGTTCACAGGGGGCGGTCTATGGCTACACCTTC.

This rearrangement joins TRBV29-1 to TRBJ2-1; D possibly corresponds to TRBD2 (6 bases). This CDR3 has 13 amino acids. Germline values: CDR1 SQVTM, CDR2 ANQGSEA. Trimming removed 3 bases at V and 7 bases at J, with 13 bases between. The CDR3 nucleotides read TGCAGCGTTGATCCGGACTATGAGAATGAGCAGTTCTTC. It specifies CSVDPDYENEQFF.

This clone was counted only a few times. The V gene is TRBV10-3, the J gene TRBJ2-5, with 14 bases matching TRBD2. The CDR3 has 15 residues. The germline V gene encodes CDR1 ENHRY and CDR2 SYGVKD. With V trimmed by 4 bases and J by 3 bases, 1 base remained unmatched. The CDR3 coding sequence is TGTGCCATCAGTGCGACTAGCGGGGGGGAAGAGACCCAGTACTTC. It is translated as CAISATSGGEETQYF.

This clone has more than one count but fewer than ten. This rearrangement joins TRBV9 to TRBJ2-1; 8 nucleotides match TRBD2. Per germline, CDR1 SGDLS and CDR2 YYNGEE. With V trimmed by 3 bases and J by 12 bases, 14 bases remained unmatched. The length of the CDR3 is 15 residues. CDR3 sequence: CASSAGAGGAYLQFF. The CDR3, as DNA: TGTGCCAGCAGCGCGGGAGCCGGGGGGGCCTATCTGCAGTTCTTC.

The rearrangement uses TRBV19 and TRBJ2-3; 11 bases are a match to TRBD2. Germline CDR1 and CDR2: LNHDA and SQIVND (reference sequence). V shed 5 bases, J shed 1 base, and the junction held 2 bases outside the gene matches. There are 15 residues in the CDR3. In DNA form, the CDR3 reads TGTGCCAGTAGTCCGGGACTAGCGGGCACAGATACGCAGTATTTT. Translating it yields CASSPGLAGTDTQYF.

Ten or more counts support this clone. CDR3 bases: TGTGCCTGGAGTATTGGAGGGGCTGGGGCCAACGTCCTGACTTTC. Protein product: CAWSIGGAGANVLTF. The V call is TRBV30, the J call TRBJ2-6, with D possibly matching TRBD2 (6 bases). The CDR3 is made up of 15 amino acids. Per germline, CDR1 GTSNPN and CDR2 SVGIG (reference sequence). With 2 bases removed from V and 2 bases from J, the gap between germline ends came to 10 bases.

V gene TRBV5-4 combines with J gene TRBJ1-1; no definite D call. Trimming removed 0 bases from V and 0 bases from J, with 6 bases in between. The CDR3 extends over 14 amino acids. Germline V gene sequence: CDR1 SGHNT, CDR2 YYREEE (reference sequence). For the CDR3, the DNA is TGTGCCAGCAGCTTGGATTACATGAACACTGAAGCTTTCTTT. This codes for CASSLDYMNTEAFF.

V gene TRBV15 combines with J gene TRBJ2-5; 8 positions agree with TRBD1. Germline assignment: CDR1 LNHNV and CDR2 YYDKDF (reference sequence). This CDR3 spans 15 amino acids. V lost 0 bases, J lost 4 bases, and 4 bases stayed unmatched. In nucleotides, the CDR3 is TGTGCCACCAGCAGAGATGCGACAGGGGCAGAGACCCAGTACTTC. This translates into CATSRDATGAETQYF.

V gene TRBV7-9 combines with J gene TRBJ2-6; D remains unclear. The CDR3 covers 13 residues. The ends were cut back, 7 bases at V and 1 base at J, with 5 bases in the middle. Germline V gene sequence: CDR1 SEHNR, CDR2 FQNEAQ (reference sequence). In DNA form, the CDR3 reads TGTGCCAGCACCGAGTCTGGGGCCAACGTCCTGACTTTC. This sequence encodes CASTESGANVLTF.

This clone showed up just a few times. The chain is built from TRBV19 and TRBJ2-7; 9 bases agree with TRBD1. Per germline, CDR1 LNHDA and CDR2 SQIVND (reference sequence). V trimming: 5 bases; J trimming: 4 bases; junction bases outside the gene matches: 9. This CDR3 region has 15 residues. The DNA for the CDR3 is TGTGCCAGTAGTGGACAACAGGGGGCGCGGTACGAGCAGTACTTC. Protein: CASSGQQGARYEQYF.

This chain connects TRBV18 to TRBJ2-1; perhaps TRBD2 as D (6 bases). The CDR3 spans 13 residues. Trimming removed 3 bases from V and 5 bases from J, with 8 bases in between. In germline, CDR1 is KGHSH, CDR2 LQKENI. In nucleotides, the CDR3 is TGTGCCAGCTCACCGGGACTGGACAATGAGCAGTTCTTC. Translating it yields CASSPGLDNEQFF.

The chain recombines TRBV9 with TRBJ1-4; TRBD1 matches at 7 bases. From germline, CDR1 is SGDLS and CDR2 YYNGEE. The CDR3 runs 15 residues. Unmatched junction bases numbered 7, after V lost 0 bases and J lost 8 bases. The CDR3 region has the DNA TGTGCCAGCAGCGTAGGAGGGGGCGCCGGGGAAAAACTGTTTTTT. This translates into CASSVGGGAGEKLFF.

This clone was found a few times. The V and J genes are TRBV13 and TRBJ2-2; no clear D gene. CDR1 and CDR2 (germline): PRHDT, FYEKMQ (reference sequence). Trimming shortened V by 5 bases and J by 1 base, and 11 bases separated the two germline ends. CDR3 size: 15 residues. CDR3 DNA: TGTGCCAGCAGCGCTCAGACTGAGAACACCGGGGAGCTGTTTTTT. Translation: CASSAQTENTGELFF.

Only a few counts were recorded for this clone. This rearrangement joins TRBV5-6 to TRBJ2-1; 9 positions agree with TRBD2. Germline-derived CDR1 and CDR2 are SGHDT and YYEEEE. V lost 2 bases, J lost 8 bases, and 5 bases stayed unmatched. The CDR3 runs 14 residues. The CDR3 region is CASSFGGGADEQFF. The CDR3 DNA follows: TGTGCCAGCAGCTTCGGCGGGGGGGCCGATGAGCAGTTCTTC.

The chain is built from TRBV30 and TRBJ1-2, with 8 positions matching TRBD1. The CDR3 has 15 amino acids. Per the germline V gene, CDR1 is GTSNPN and CDR2 is SVGIG (reference sequence). With V trimmed by 5 bases and J by 0 bases, 8 bases remained unmatched. This chain's CDR3 is CAWASGGKANYGYTF. The CDR3 region has the DNA TGTGCCTGGGCGTCAGGGGGCAAAGCTAACTATGGCTACACCTTC.

This clone has just a few counts. The genes are TRBV5-1 and TRBJ2-1; 7 positions agree with TRBD1. V shed 4 bases and J 5 bases; nucleotides not matched to a gene: 15. CDR1 is SGHRS, CDR2 YFSETQ, per germline. This CDR3 comprises 17 residues. For the CDR3, the DNA is TGCGCCAGCAGCAACGATCCACCGGGACAGACACACAATGAGCAGTTCTTC. Its translation is CASSNDPPGQTHNEQFF.

The chain couples TRBV5-6 to TRBJ2-7; no clear D. The germline gives CDR1 SGHDT, CDR2 YYEEEE. The CDR3 covers 14 residues. Between the trimmed V and J ends, which lost 4 bases and 5 bases, there was a span of 16 bases. In DNA form, the CDR3 reads TGTGCCAGCAGCGCCGGGTCTCCCATCCACGAGCAGTACTTC. Translating it yields CASSAGSPIHEQYF.

This clone was counted a few times. The chain couples TRBV6-5 to TRBJ2-4; 7 nucleotides agree with TRBD1. The CDR3 sequence is 14 residues long. V lost 7 bases, J lost 3 bases, and 6 bases stayed unmatched. Germline CDR1 MNHEY, CDR2 SVGAGI. The CDR3 loop is CASIDGQVKNIQYF. The CDR3 DNA is TGTGCCAGCATCGACGGACAGGTCAAAAACATTCAGTACTTC.